This TCR beta chain was sequenced during a study of blood T cell repertoires in COVID-19. Across the whole study: COVID-19 samples collected from the United States, Italy and Spain covered acute and convalescent phases. In each case, the material was cDNA or gDNA derived from T cells, B-cell-depleted T cells, or PBMCs.

Germline assignment: CDR1 LGHDT and CDR2 YNNKEL (reference sequence). The CDR3 extends over 17 amino acids. V trimming: 4 bases; J trimming: 7 bases; junction bases outside the gene matches: 10. Original data processing: Amplified reference gene primers provided the basis for estimating nucleated cell counts. Profiling relied on immunoSEQ multiplex PCR, and the TCRdb table lists in-frame clones only, not all of them. V and J calls and clone size are copied from that table; D and trimming were computed from the DNA. Of 330,000 or so clones in the sample, around nine tenths were seen once. Seattle researchers signed up patients amid active infection and tracked them longitudinally.

The genes are TRBV3-1 (or the pseudogene TRBV3-2) and TRBJ2-2; 12 bases line up with TRBD1. The receptor comes from a woman aged 55-69 years with COVID-19, enrolled during active disease. Sample: peripheral blood. This CDR3 reads CASSLSRGTGGHGELFF. The CDR3 DNA follows: TGTGCCAGCAGCCTCTCCCGAGGGACAGGGGGCCACGGGGAGCTGTTTTTT.